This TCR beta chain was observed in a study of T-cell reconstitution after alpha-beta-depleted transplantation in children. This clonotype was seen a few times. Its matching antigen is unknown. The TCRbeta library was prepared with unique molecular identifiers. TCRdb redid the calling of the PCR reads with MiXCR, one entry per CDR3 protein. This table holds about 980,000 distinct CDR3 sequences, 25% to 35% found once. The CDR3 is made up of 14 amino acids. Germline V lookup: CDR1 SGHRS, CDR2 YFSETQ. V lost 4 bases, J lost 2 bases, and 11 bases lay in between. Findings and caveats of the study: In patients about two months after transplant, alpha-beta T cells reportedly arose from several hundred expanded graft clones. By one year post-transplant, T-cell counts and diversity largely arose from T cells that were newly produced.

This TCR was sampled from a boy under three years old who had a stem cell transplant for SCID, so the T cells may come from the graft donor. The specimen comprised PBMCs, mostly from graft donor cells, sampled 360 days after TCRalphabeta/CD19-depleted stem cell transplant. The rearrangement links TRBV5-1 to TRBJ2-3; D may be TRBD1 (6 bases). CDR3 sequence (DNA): TGCGCCAGCAGCGGGACACCGACCACAGATACGCAGTATTTT. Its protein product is CASSGTPTTDTQYF.